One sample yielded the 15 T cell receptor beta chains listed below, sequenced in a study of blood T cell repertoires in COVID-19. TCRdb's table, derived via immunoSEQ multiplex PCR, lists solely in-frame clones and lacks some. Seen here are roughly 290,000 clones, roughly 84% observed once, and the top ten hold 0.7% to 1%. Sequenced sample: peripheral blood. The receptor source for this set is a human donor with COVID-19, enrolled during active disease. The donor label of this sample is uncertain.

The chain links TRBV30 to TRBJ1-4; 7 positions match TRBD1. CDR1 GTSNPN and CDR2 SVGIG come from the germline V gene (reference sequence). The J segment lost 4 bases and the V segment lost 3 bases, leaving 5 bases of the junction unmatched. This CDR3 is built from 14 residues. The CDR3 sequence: CAWSLGGGNEKLFF. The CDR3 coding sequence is TGTGCCTGGAGCCTAGGGGGCGGTAATGAAAAACTGTTTTTT. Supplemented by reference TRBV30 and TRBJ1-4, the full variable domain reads SQTIHQWPATLVQPVGSPLSLECTVEGTSNPNLYWYRQAAGRGLQLLFYSVGIGQISSEVPQNLSASRPQDRQFILSSKKLLLSDSGFYLCAWSLGGGNEKLFFGSGTQLSVL.

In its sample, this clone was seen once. CDR3 sequence reads: CASSDAGQPLPNEKLFF. CDR3 bases: TGTGCCAGCAGTGATGCGGGGCAGCCTTTACCTAATGAAAAACTGTTTTTT. This chain links TRBV2 with TRBJ1-4; the D gene is possibly TRBD1 (5 bases). The CDR3 consists of 17 residues. V gave up 3 bases and J gave up 3 bases, with 17 bases separating them. CDR1 and CDR2 (germline): SNHLY, FYNNEI. The full variable domain, completed using reference TRBV2 and TRBJ1-4, is EPEVTQTPSHQVTQMGQEVILRCVPISNHLYFYWYRQILGQKVEFLVSFYNNEISEKSEIFDDQFSVERPDGSNFTLKIRSTKLEDSAMYFCASSDAGQPLPNEKLFFGSGTQLSVL.

The CDR3 DNA reads TGCAGTGCTAGTCCACTCGATGCCTACGAGCAGTACTTC. This codes for CSASPLDAYEQYF. This sequence joins TRBV20-1 and TRBJ2-7; D unclear. The CDR3 is 13 residues long. The germline V gene encodes CDR1 DFQATT and CDR2 SNEGSKA (reference sequence). Between the trimmed V and J ends, which lost 3 bases and 2 bases, there was a span of 11 bases.

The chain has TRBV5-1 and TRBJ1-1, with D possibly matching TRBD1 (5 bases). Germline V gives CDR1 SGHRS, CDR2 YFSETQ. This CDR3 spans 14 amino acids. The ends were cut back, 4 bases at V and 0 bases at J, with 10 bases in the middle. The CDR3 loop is CASSPGSLNTEAFF. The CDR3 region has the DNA TGCGCCAGCAGCCCAGGGTCTCTGAACACTGAAGCTTTCTTT.

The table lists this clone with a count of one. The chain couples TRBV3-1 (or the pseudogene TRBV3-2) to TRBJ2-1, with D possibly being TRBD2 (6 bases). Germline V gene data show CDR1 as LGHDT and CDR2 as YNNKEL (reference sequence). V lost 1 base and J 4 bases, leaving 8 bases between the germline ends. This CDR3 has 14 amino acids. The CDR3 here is CASSQASGYNEQFF. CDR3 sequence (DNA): TGTGCCAGCAGCCAAGCCAGCGGGTACAATGAGCAGTTCTTC.

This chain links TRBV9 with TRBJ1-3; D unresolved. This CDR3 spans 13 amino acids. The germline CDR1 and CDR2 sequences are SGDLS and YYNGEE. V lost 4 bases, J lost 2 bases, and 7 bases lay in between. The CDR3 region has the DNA TGTGCCAGCAGCCGAGGGCCTGGAAACACCATATATTTT. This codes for CASSRGPGNTIYF.

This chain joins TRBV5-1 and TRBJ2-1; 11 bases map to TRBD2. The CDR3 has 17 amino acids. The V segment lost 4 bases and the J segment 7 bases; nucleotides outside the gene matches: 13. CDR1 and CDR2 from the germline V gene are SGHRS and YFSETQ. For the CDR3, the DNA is TGCGCCAGCAGCGAAGGACTAGCGGGCCTAGGGGGGAATGAGCAGTTCTTC. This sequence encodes CASSEGLAGLGGNEQFF.

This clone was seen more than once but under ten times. CDR3 sequence reads: CASSQTGGTGELFF. The CDR3 DNA sequence: TGTGCCAGCAGCCAGACAGGGGGCACCGGGGAGCTGTTTTTT. The rearrangement uses TRBV6-5 and TRBJ2-2, with TRBD1 matching over 9 bases. V shed 6 bases and J 4 bases; nucleotides not matched to a gene: 3. CDR3 length: 14 residues. Germline V gene data show CDR1 as MNHEY and CDR2 as SVGAGI.

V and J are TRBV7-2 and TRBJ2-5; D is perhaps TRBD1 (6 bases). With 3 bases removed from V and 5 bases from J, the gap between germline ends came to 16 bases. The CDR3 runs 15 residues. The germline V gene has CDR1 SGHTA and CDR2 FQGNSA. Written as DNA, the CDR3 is TGTGCCAGCAGCTTTCAGGGGAACCCACCGGAGACCCAGTACTTC. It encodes CASSFQGNPPETQYF.

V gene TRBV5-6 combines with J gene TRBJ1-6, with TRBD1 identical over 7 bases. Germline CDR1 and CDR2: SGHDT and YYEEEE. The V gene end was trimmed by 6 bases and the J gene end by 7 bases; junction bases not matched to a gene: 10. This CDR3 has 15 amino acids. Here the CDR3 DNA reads TGTGCCAGCACCAACTACGACAGGGAAAATTCACCCCTCCACTTT. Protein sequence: CASTNYDRENSPLHF.

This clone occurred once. The CDR3 loop reads CASSLNSPGGVAGGDTDTQYF. CDR3 DNA: TGTGCCAGCAGCTTAAACTCCCCGGGGGGAGTCGCGGGAGGGGATACAGATACGCAGTATTTT. The gene calls are TRBV7-3 and TRBJ2-3, with 9 bases aligning to TRBD2. Germline CDR1 and CDR2: SGHTA and FQGTGA. With 1 base clipped from V and 3 bases from J, the junction kept 20 bases outside the gene matches. The CDR3 is 21 amino acids.

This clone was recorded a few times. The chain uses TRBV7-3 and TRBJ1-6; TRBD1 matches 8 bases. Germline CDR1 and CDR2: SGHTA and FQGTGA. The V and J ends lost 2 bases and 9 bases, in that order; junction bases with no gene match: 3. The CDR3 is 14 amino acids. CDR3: CASSLGTGSSPLHF. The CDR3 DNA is TGTGCCAGCAGCTTAGGGACAGGAAGTTCACCCCTCCACTTT. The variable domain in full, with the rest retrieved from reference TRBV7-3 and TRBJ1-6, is GAGVSQTPSNKVTEKGKYVELRCDPISGHTALYWYRQSLGQGPEFLIYFQGTGAADDSGLPNDRFFAVRPEGSVSTLKIQRTERGDSAVYLCASSLGTGSSPLHFGNGTRLTVT.

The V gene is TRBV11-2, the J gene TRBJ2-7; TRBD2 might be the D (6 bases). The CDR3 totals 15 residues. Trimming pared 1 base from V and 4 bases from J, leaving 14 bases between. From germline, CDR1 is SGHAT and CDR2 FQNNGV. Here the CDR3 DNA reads TGTGCCAGCAGCTTAGTCACCGGGACTCGGTACGAGCAGTACTTC. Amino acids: CASSLVTGTRYEQYF.

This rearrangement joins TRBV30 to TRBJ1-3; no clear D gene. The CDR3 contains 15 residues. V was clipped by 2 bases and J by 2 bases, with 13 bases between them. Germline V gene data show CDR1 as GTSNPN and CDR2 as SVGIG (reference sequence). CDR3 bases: TGTGCCTGGAGTCCCCCCCGCGGGGCTGGAAACACCATATATTTT. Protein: CAWSPPRGAGNTIYF.

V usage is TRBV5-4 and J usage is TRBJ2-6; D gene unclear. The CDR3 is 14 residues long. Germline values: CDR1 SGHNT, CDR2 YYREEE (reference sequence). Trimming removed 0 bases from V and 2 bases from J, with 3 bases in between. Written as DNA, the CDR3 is TGTGCCAGCAGCTTGGCCGCTGGGGCCAACGTCCTGACTTTC. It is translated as CASSLAAGANVLTF.